The sequence of this TCR beta chain was determined in a study of beta chain features in type 1 diabetes. Overall study results and limits: When Type 1 diabetes patients were examined, their TCRB CDR3s proved moderately but significantly shorter in all four CD4+ subsets.

This clone was seen only a few times. Antigen: not known. Investigators reverse transcribed all isolated RNA, so they sequenced expressed TCRB transcripts. The method was immunoSEQ multiplex PCR; TCRdb's version includes in-frame clones alone and lacks a portion of them. Altogether approximately 160,000 clones are present, almost 65% being singletons, with the ten largest covering 0.08% to 0.1%. Trimming removed 3 bases from V and 2 bases from J; junction bases left unmatched: 6. The CDR3 spans 15 residues. The germline V gene encodes CDR1 SGHRS and CDR2 YFSETQ. The clonotype was recovered from a man aged 30-40 years with type 1 diabetes. Sequencing input: naive CD4+ T cells from blood. The V call is TRBV5-1, the J call TRBJ2-3; TRBD1 aligns across 7 bases. CDR3 in DNA: TGCGCCAGCAGCTCCGGCAGGGGGTACACAGATACGCAGTATTTT. It is translated as CASSSGRGYTDTQYF.